The clone carrying this T cell receptor (beta chain) has only a few counts. Antigen: not known. The entirety of the isolated RNA underwent reverse transcription, so expressed TCRB transcripts were sequenced. An average of about 3.6 million reads was obtained for naive, central memory and regulatory T cell samples. Sequenced by immunoSEQ multiplex PCR; TCRdb stores in-frame clones only, minus some. The sample contains about 700,000 clones, 13% of which appear only once. With 1 base removed from V and 2 bases from J, the gap between germline ends came to 6 bases. The CDR3 consists of 13 residues. Germline CDR1 is SEHNR and CDR2 is FQNEAQ (reference sequence). The sample originates from a study of beta chain features in type 1 diabetes. General study points: Shortening that was moderate but significant affected the TCRB CDR3s of Type 1 diabetes patients in all four CD4+ subsets. Shorter templates might be favored by PCR, and equally so in patients and in controls.

Sequencing was performed on naive CD4+ T cells from blood. The V and J genes are TRBV7-9 and TRBJ2-7, with D hard to call. This receptor was identified in a young man with type 1 diabetes. CDR3 amino acids: CASSLVVAYEQYF. DNA of the CDR3: TGTGCCAGCAGCTTAGTAGTTGCCTACGAGCAGTACTTC.